The TCR beta chain described here comes from a study of radiotherapy plus CTLA-4 blockade in lung cancer. For the study at large: Across the patients, objective responses occurred in approximately 19%, and disease control in roughly 30%. Study-level results: Blood-borne expansion of tumor-derived TCR clones followed radiotherapy plus ipilimumab. Early clone dynamics of blood T cells, plus interferon-beta, reportedly predicted response best.

V was clipped by 4 bases and J by 5 bases; unmatched bases: 11. Germline V gene data show CDR1 as LNHDA and CDR2 as SQIVND (reference sequence). The CDR3 is 16 amino acids. Chemo-refractory metastatic non-small-cell lung cancer patients were treated with focal radiation plus CTLA-4 blockade with ipilimumab. TCRdb's table, derived via immunoSEQ multiplex PCR, lists solely in-frame clones and lacks some. The profile shows more than 95,000 clones, roughly 80% of them singletons. About this clone itself: Its target is unknown.

The chain joins TRBV19 to TRBJ1-1; 9 bases fit TRBD1. The sequencing used peripheral blood, collected from a patient treated with radiotherapy plus ipilimumab. This receptor was identified in a human donor with non-small cell lung cancer who had a partial response to radiotherapy plus ipilimumab. The CDR3 DNA reads as TGTGCCAGTAGTACCACAGGGGGCACTATCGGGACTGAAGCTTTCTTT. Its translation is CASSTTGGTIGTEAFF.